This T cell receptor beta chain was observed in a study of T cell responses to AZD1222 COVID-19 vaccine. CDR1 is LGHNA, CDR2 YSLEER, per germline. This CDR3 is 15 amino acids long. V lost 0 bases and J 10 bases, leaving 17 bases between the germline ends. TCRdb's table, derived via immunoSEQ multiplex PCR, lists solely in-frame clones and lacks some. In the table there are around 140,000 clones, around 90% of which are singletons. The receptor's source is an adult who received the AZD1222 COVID-19 vaccine. The chain recombines TRBV4-3 with TRBJ2-3; D unclear. The source was peripheral blood, collected 28 days after the second AZD1222 dose. CDR3 nucleotides: TGCGCCAGCAGCCAAGATAGTGCTGACCCCGCTGCGCAGTATTTT. Translated: CASSQDSADPAAQYF.